The entry below gives a single T cell receptor beta chain sequence along with its context. One junction end does not reproduce the germline sequence, and a read error may be involved. PCR was performed a second time for about 7 to 11 cycles using a sample-barcoded 5' primer and a J-beta primer mix. TCRdb passed the 5' RACE reads through MiXCR, listing each CDR3 protein once. The table shows 700,000 to 900,000 distinct CDR3 sequences, with approximately 55% occurring only once. The data originate from a study of blood T cells in healthy people across ages. This CDR3 has 17 residues. This rearrangement joins TRBV12-3 or TRBV12-4 to TRBJ2-6; D could derive from TRBD1 or TRBD2 (5 bases each). The source material was blood. The TCR originated in a man older than 75 in good health. CDR3 in DNA: TGTGCCAGCAGTTTAGCATGGGGTCCCTCCGGGGCCTACGTCCTGACTTTC. Translation gives CASSLAWGPSGAYVLTF.